Listed below are T cell receptor beta chains from one sample, sequenced in a study of cytotoxic CD8 clonotypes in ibrutinib-treated CLL. Clones were read by immunoSEQ multiplex PCR, and TCRdb kept only the in-frame ones, dropping some. The table includes tens of thousands of clones, 55% to 80% detected once. The material was PBMCs, obtained after 12 months of ibrutinib treatment. These receptors all stem from a human donor with chronic lymphocytic leukemia. Both conserved end residues are part of each CDR3. D genes are given only for firm matches. Rows give clone size only sometimes, using once, few, many, or a class for an expanded clone.

size: few
D: .
V: TRBV9
J: TRBJ2-2
DNA: TGTGCCAGCAGCACCCGACTAAGTACCGGGGAGCTGTTTTTT
CDR3: CASSTRLSTGELFF

size: .
D: .
V: TRBV5-5
J: TRBJ2-3
DNA: TGTGCCAGCAGCTTGGAAGCGAGAACATTTAGCACAGATACGCAGTATTTT
CDR3: CASSLEARTFSTDTQYF

size: .
D: .
V: TRBV7-9
J: TRBJ1-1
DNA: TGTGCCAGCAGCTTAGGGGGGTCGTGGACTGAAGCTTTCTTT
CDR3: CASSLGGSWTEAFF

size: .
D: .
V: TRBV2
J: TRBJ1-2
DNA: TGTGCCAGCACCCCGGGGGGCTATGGCTACACCTTC
CDR3: CASTPGGYGYTF

size: .
D: .
V: TRBV5-1
J: TRBJ1-5
DNA: TGCGCCAGCAGTTTCGACGGAGGAAATCAGCCCCAGCATTTT
CDR3: CASSFDGGNQPQHF

size: .
D: TRBD1
V: TRBV11-2
J: TRBJ2-5
DNA: TGTGCCAGCAGCTCCACGACAGGGCCGGAGGAGACCCAGTACTTC
CDR3: CASSSTTGPEETQYF

size: once
D: .
V: TRBV4-2
J: TRBJ1-6
DNA: TGTGCCAGCAGCCAAGGGCCCAATAGGGCTTATAATTCACCCCTCCACTTT
CDR3: CASSQGPNRAYNSPLHF

size: .
D: .
V: TRBV18
J: TRBJ2-5
DNA: TGTGCCAGCTCACCTATAGTTCCCCAGGCGGGAGAGACCCAGTACTTC
CDR3: CASSPIVPQAGETQYF

size: .
D: .
V: TRBV18
J: TRBJ1-2
DNA: TGTGCCAGCTCACCCTTAGGGGGGGCCGATTATGGCTACACCTTC
CDR3: CASSPLGGADYGYTF

size: .
D: .
V: TRBV5-6
J: TRBJ2-7
DNA: TGTGCCAGCAGCTCGGTGGATTCCTACGAGCAGTACTTC
CDR3: CASSSVDSYEQYF

size: .
D: TRBD1
V: TRBV5-4
J: TRBJ1-6
DNA: TGTGCCAGCAGCCCCCGCCGACAGGGATCAAGTTCACCCCTCCACTTT
CDR3: CASSPRRQGSSSPLHF

size: .
D: .
V: TRBV27
J: TRBJ1-4
DNA: TGTGCCAGCAGTTTTTTTAGTAATGAAAAACTGTTTTTT
CDR3: CASSFFSNEKLFF

size: .
D: .
V: TRBV6-6
J: TRBJ2-3
DNA: TGTGCCAGCAGGGTAACAGGCTATGGCACAGATACGCAGTATTTT
CDR3: CASRVTGYGTDTQYF

size: .
D: .
V: TRBV9
J: TRBJ1-2
DNA: TGTGCCAGCAGCGTAGTGCCAGGGAGAAGCTATGGCTACACCTTC
CDR3: CASSVVPGRSYGYTF

size: .
D: .
V: TRBV21-1
J: TRBJ2-5
DNA: TGTGCCAGCAGCATAACCGGGGAGACCCAGTACTTC
CDR3: CASSITGETQYF

size: .
D: .
V: TRBV7-9
J: TRBJ1-1
DNA: TGTGCCAGCAGCTTAGGGGTCGAAGCTTTCTTT
CDR3: CASSLGVEAFF

size: few
D: TRBD1
V: TRBV10-3
J: TRBJ1-1
DNA: TGTGCCATCAGTGCGACAGGGACTAACACTGAAGCTTTCTTT
CDR3: CAISATGTNTEAFF

size: .
D: .
V: TRBV2
J: TRBJ1-6
DNA: TGTGCCAGCAGCGACGAAGAGGGATGGGTTTCACCCCTCCACTTT
CDR3: CASSDEEGWVSPLHF

size: .
D: .
V: TRBV5-1
J: TRBJ1-4
DNA: TGCGCCAGCAGCCCTGGTTCCGCTCTCCTGCCGGATGAAAAACTGTTTTTT
CDR3: CASSPGSALLPDEKLFF

size: .
D: TRBD1
V: TRBV9
J: TRBJ1-1
DNA: TGTGCCAGCAGCGTAGTAGACGGCCGACAGGGTGGGATGGCTGAAGCTTTCTTT
CDR3: CASSVVDGRQGGMAEAFF

size: .
D: .
V: TRBV19
J: TRBJ1-2
DNA: TGTGCCAGTAGTATTGTGGGGGGCTTAGGTGGCTACACCTTC
CDR3: CASSIVGGLGGYTF

size: .
D: .
V: TRBV7-9
J: TRBJ2-3
DNA: TGTGCCAGCAGTCAAAATGAGGCGGATACGCAGTATTTT
CDR3: CASSQNEADTQYF

size: .
D: TRBD1
V: TRBV6-7
J: TRBJ2-5
DNA: TGTGCCAGCAGTTACGGGCAGGGGGCGGGTTACCAAGAGACCCAGTACTTC
CDR3: CASSYGQGAGYQETQYF

size: .
D: TRBD1
V: TRBV27
J: TRBJ2-7
DNA: TGTGCCAGCAGTGGGGACAGGGGCTACGAGCAGTACTTC
CDR3: CASSGDRGYEQYF

size: .
D: .
V: TRBV30
J: TRBJ2-3
DNA: TGTGCCTGGAGTCGATCGACGACAGTGACTAGCACAGATACGCAGTATTTT
CDR3: CAWSRSTTVTSTDTQYF

size: few
D: .
V: TRBV5-1
J: TRBJ2-5
DNA: TGCGCCAGCAGCTTGGTATCTTCCTTCCAAGAGACCCAGTACTTC
CDR3: CASSLVSSFQETQYF

size: .
D: TRBD1
V: TRBV19
J: TRBJ1-6
DNA: TGTGCCAGTAGTGGCTACAGGGGGCTTGGTTCACCCCTCCACTTT
CDR3: CASSGYRGLGSPLHF

size: .
D: TRBD1
V: TRBV5-1
J: TRBJ2-7
DNA: TGCGCCAGCAGGCGGACAGGGGCGCCCCCCTACGAGCAGTACTTC
CDR3: CASRRTGAPPYEQYF

size: few
D: TRBD2
V: TRBV5-1
J: TRBJ2-5
DNA: TGCGCCAGCAGAACGACTAGCAGCCAAGAGACCCAGTACTTC
CDR3: CASRTTSSQETQYF

size: .
D: .
V: TRBV11-2
J: TRBJ2-5
DNA: TGTGCCAGCAGCTTAGTGTCCCCCTCAGAGACCCAGTACTTC
CDR3: CASSLVSPSETQYF

size: .
D: .
V: TRBV29-1
J: TRBJ1-2
DNA: TGCAGCGTTGGAGAACAGGGAGACTATGGCTACACCTTC
CDR3: CSVGEQGDYGYTF

size: .
D: .
V: TRBV4-1
J: TRBJ2-5
DNA: TGCGCCAGCAGCCAAGAGCGGGGGCCCGGGGCCCAGTACTTC
CDR3: CASSQERGPGAQYF

size: once
D: TRBD1
V: TRBV27
J: TRBJ1-2
DNA: TGTGCCAGCAGTTCACAGGGGGCTTCTGGCTACACCTTC
CDR3: CASSSQGASGYTF

size: .
D: .
V: TRBV9
J: TRBJ1-2
DNA: TGTGCCAGCAGCCCTGACAGGAAGCGAAATGGCTACACCTTC
CDR3: CASSPDRKRNGYTF

size: .
D: TRBD1
V: TRBV9
J: TRBJ1-4
DNA: TGTGCCAGCAGCCAGGGGACAGGGGGTTTCGGTGAAAAACTGTTTTTT
CDR3: CASSQGTGGFGEKLFF

size: once
D: .
V: TRBV28
J: TRBJ2-5
DNA: TGTGCCAGCAGTTCCCAAGAGACCCAGTACTTC
CDR3: CASSSQETQYF

size: .
D: TRBD1
V: TRBV6-1
J: TRBJ2-7
DNA: TGTGCCAGCAGTGAAGCGTTGACAGGGTCGGCTTGGGGGCAGTACTTC
CDR3: CASSEALTGSAWGQYF

size: few
D: .
V: TRBV2
J: TRBJ1-6
DNA: TGTGCCAGCAGTGTCACCACAGGGAGCGGTTCACCCCTCCACTTT
CDR3: CASSVTTGSGSPLHF

size: .
D: TRBD1
V: TRBV6-6
J: TRBJ1-4
DNA: TGTGCCAGCAGTTATAGACAGGGCATTAATGAAAAACTGTTTTTT
CDR3: CASSYRQGINEKLFF

size: .
D: TRBD2
V: TRBV4-2
J: TRBJ2-5
DNA: TGTGCCAGCAGCCCCCTGGGTACGGGGGGGAGGGAGACCCAGTACTTC
CDR3: CASSPLGTGGRETQYF

size: .
D: .
V: TRBV7-3
J: TRBJ2-1
DNA: TGTGCCAGCAGCTTAGGGGTAGGGTACAATGAGCAGTTCTTC
CDR3: CASSLGVGYNEQFF

size: few
D: .
V: TRBV15
J: TRBJ1-2
DNA: TGTGCCACCAGCAGAGATCCCGCGGCGTCGGACTATGGCTACACCTTC
CDR3: CATSRDPAASDYGYTF

size: .
D: .
V: TRBV6-5
J: TRBJ2-6
DNA: TGTGCCAGCAGTTTAGACCCTGGGGCCAACGTCCTGACTTTC
CDR3: CASSLDPGANVLTF

size: few
D: .
V: TRBV27
J: TRBJ1-5
DNA: TGTGCCAGCAGTTCCTCGTATAGCAATCAGCCCCAGCATTTT
CDR3: CASSSSYSNQPQHF

size: .
D: TRBD1
V: TRBV2
J: TRBJ1-6
DNA: TGTGCCACCAGGGGGACAGTTAGTAGAGGGTATAATTCACCCCTCCACTTT
CDR3: CATRGTVSRGYNSPLHF

size: .
D: .
V: TRBV6-1
J: TRBJ2-7
DNA: TGTGCCAGCAGCGGACGGAGTTACTACGAGCAGTACTTC
CDR3: CASSGRSYYEQYF

size: .
D: TRBD1
V: TRBV6-1
J: TRBJ2-2
DNA: TGTGCCACTCGGACAGGGGGCGACACCGGGGAGCTGTTTTTT
CDR3: CATRTGGDTGELFF

size: .
D: .
V: TRBV5-1
J: TRBJ2-7
DNA: TGCGCCAGCAGCTTGAGCGGTTACGAGCAGTACTTC
CDR3: CASSLSGYEQYF

size: once
D: TRBD1
V: TRBV5-6
J: TRBJ1-4
DNA: TGTGCCAGCAGCTTAACTGGAGGGGGCAATGAAAAACTGTTTTTT
CDR3: CASSLTGGGNEKLFF

size: .
D: TRBD2
V: TRBV5-1
J: TRBJ2-3
DNA: TGCGCCAGCAGCTTTCTAGCGGGGACAGATACGCAGTATTTT
CDR3: CASSFLAGTDTQYF

size: .
D: TRBD2
V: TRBV6-4
J: TRBJ2-2
DNA: TGTGCCAGCAGTGAGCTAGCGGGGGGCTCGACCGGGGAGCTGTTTTTT
CDR3: CASSELAGGSTGELFF

size: .
D: .
V: TRBV7-9
J: TRBJ1-3
DNA: TGTGCCAGCAGCTTAGGTTTTGGAAACACCATATATTTT
CDR3: CASSLGFGNTIYF

size: few
D: .
V: TRBV2
J: TRBJ2-3
DNA: TGTGCCTTATCTTTGTCACTAGCCGGCTCAGATACGCAGTATTTT
CDR3: CALSLSLAGSDTQYF

size: .
D: TRBD2
V: TRBV7-9
J: TRBJ2-3
DNA: TGTGCCAGCAGCCTGGGACTAGCGGGGGCTGATACGCAGTATTTT
CDR3: CASSLGLAGADTQYF

size: .
D: .
V: TRBV7-7
J: TRBJ2-7
DNA: TGTGCTAGCAGCTTATGGCCAGGGAGGGAGCAGTACTTC
CDR3: CASSLWPGREQYF

size: .
D: TRBD2
V: TRBV6-6
J: TRBJ2-3
DNA: TGTGCCAGCAGTTACGCGGGGGGGGGAGGAGATACGCAGTATTTT
CDR3: CASSYAGGGGDTQYF

size: few
D: TRBD1
V: TRBV27
J: TRBJ1-6
DNA: TGTGCCAGCAGTTTATTGGGACAGGGGTATTCACCCCTCCACTTT
CDR3: CASSLLGQGYSPLHF